This entry is about one TCR beta chain. Antigen specificity is unknown. The V gene's germline CDR1 is SQVTM and CDR2 ANQGSEA. CDR3 length: 15 residues. V gave up 5 bases and J gave up 4 bases; unmatched junction bases: 12. The entry originates in a study of OX40 agonist ivuxolimab in advanced cancers. About the research overall: An anti-OX40 (CD134) antibody with agonistic activity, ivuxolimab, was administered to patients.

Study observations and caveats: With doses of 0.1-3.0 mg/kg, partial responders showed among the lowest clonal expansion. Also showing low normalized T-cell clonal expansion were some of the nonresponders.

Clones were read by immunoSEQ multiplex PCR, and TCRdb kept only the in-frame ones, dropping some. This sample has 60,000 to 85,000 clones, with 83% found just once. The sequence was collected from an adult with an advanced solid tumor such as melanoma, head and neck, liver or kidney cancer. V is TRBV29-1 and J is TRBJ2-7, with 9 bases identical to TRBD1. The sample here was CD4+ or CD8+ T cells sorted from blood, taken in a trial of the OX40 agonist ivuxolimab. This chain's CDR3 is CSVKTGTGSSYEQYF. CDR3 sequence (DNA): TGCAGCGTTAAAACCGGGACAGGGTCCTCATACGAGCAGTACTTC.